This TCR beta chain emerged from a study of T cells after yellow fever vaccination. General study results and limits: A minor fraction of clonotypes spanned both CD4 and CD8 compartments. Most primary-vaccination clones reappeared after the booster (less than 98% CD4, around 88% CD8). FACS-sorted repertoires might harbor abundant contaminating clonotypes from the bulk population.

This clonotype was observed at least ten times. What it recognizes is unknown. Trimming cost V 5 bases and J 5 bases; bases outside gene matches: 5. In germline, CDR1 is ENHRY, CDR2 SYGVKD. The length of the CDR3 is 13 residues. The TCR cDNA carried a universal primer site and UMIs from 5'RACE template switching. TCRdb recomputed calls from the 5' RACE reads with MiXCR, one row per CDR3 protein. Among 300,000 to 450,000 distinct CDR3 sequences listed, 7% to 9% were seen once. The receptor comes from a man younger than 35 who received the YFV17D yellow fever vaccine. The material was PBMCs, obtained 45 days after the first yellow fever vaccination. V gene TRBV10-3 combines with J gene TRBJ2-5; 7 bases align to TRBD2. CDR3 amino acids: CAISRGEGETQYF. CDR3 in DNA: TGTGCCATCAGTCGGGGGGAAGGGGAGACCCAGTACTTC.